This TCR beta chain was observed in a study of blood T cells in healthy people across ages. Whole-study results and caveats: Higher diversity and more naive CD4+ cells were features of long-lived donors, compared to aged donors.

A J-beta primer mix and a sample-barcoded 5' primer were used in a second PCR of about 6 to 12 cycles. TCRdb reprocessed the 5' RACE reads with MiXCR, giving one entry per CDR3 protein. The table lists over 450,000 distinct CDR3 sequences, less than 25% of them singletons, with roughly 9% in the top ten. This clonotype was recorded once. Its antigen is still unknown. Trimming took 4 bases from V and 9 from J, leaving 19 bases between them. This CDR3 region has 14 residues. Germline values: CDR1 LGHNA, CDR2 YSLEER. The same data also contributed to another study, on T cells of mothers and their children.

This clonotype was sampled from a boy between 10 and 17 years old in good health. The sequencing input was blood. The chain links TRBV4-3 to TRBJ2-7; D not certain. The CDR3 DNA follows: TGCGCCAGCAGCCCTGGAACCGGCTATCTCGTGCAGTACTTC. It translates to CASSPGTGYLVQYF.